Given below is one T cell receptor (beta chain) in context. Its antigen is unknown. The record has no base qualities; no much larger clone is one base away. The TCR beta CDR3 regions were amplified from RNA transcripts. A first-round RT-PCR of the TCR CDR3 used the HTBI primer set with the Qiagen OneStep RT-PCR kit. The libraries were constructed in a second round of multiplex PCR and then size-selected and purified. Paired-end sequencing of the libraries was performed with 100 bp reads on an Illumina HiSeq2000. The authors processed their data as follows. Raw data were processed with SOAPnuke, discarding reads with adapters, uncalled bases, mean Phred below 15, or no exact constant-primer or identifier match. COPE v1.2.5 was used to merge the high-quality paired reads, and each unique nucleotide sequence was defined as a clonotype. MiTCR v1.1 was used to align clonotypes to the IMGT TRBV, TRBD and TRBJ reference segments. Only V-J combinations with frequency above 0.0001, covering 98% to 99.2% of repertoires, were analysed. A TCS score was defined as the ratio of F50 (clonal expansion) to E x V (chaos), with BLOSUM62-based TCRdist applied between CDR3 peptides within each V-J. Welch's t-statistics and random forest reduced roughly 530 V-J features to 10 to 15, which were used in a naive Bayes classifier (R e1071). TCRdb passed the public sequencing reads through fastp at Q25 and MiXCR, retaining productive beta sequences. Every distinct CDR3 protein forms one entry, paired with its most common genes and DNA. The V and J calls follow TCRdb's processing rather than the paper's. The sample table lists 500,000 to 550,000 distinct CDR3 sequences, 15% to 20% of them with a count of one. Jointly, the top ten make up approximately 50% of the sample.

The data were taken from a study of T cells in Graves' hyperthyroidism and ophthalmopathy (dated by TCRdb to about 2019). Background for the entire study: Peripheral blood samples were taken at initial diagnosis, before any treatment was given. A discovery cohort of about a hundred patients, roughly 45 with Graves' ophthalmopathy and more than 55 with stable Graves' hyperthyroidism, was used to find distinguishing TCR V-J signatures. Prospective prediction of ophthalmopathy was tested in an independent validation cohort consisting of 18 hyperthyroidism patients and approximately 16 patients who later progressed to ophthalmopathy. Once sampling was done, hyperthyroidism patients were given methimazole at a starting dose of 30 mg daily, whereas ophthalmopathy patients were given high-dose intravenous methylprednisolone. TCR Vbeta CDR3 sequencing of 120 to 150 peripheral blood samples (43 ophthalmopathy, 75 hyperthyroidism and roughly 17 progressor patients) is reported in the paper. The study also compared thyroid tissue and blood T-cell repertoires from more than five Graves' hyperthyroidism patients. The roughly 90 discovery patients were divided at random into training and test sets in a 7:3 ratio.

Summary of the overall study and its limitations: Ophthalmopathy was separated from stable hyperthyroidism by a 13 V-J signature model, with approximately 86% sensitivity and approximately 84% specificity obtained in cross-validation and 80%/75% obtained in testing. In validation, the model predicted progression to ophthalmopathy a median of about 6 months before onset, with 65% to 71% sensitivity and about 75% specificity. Most expanded thyroid clonotypes (frequency above 0.001) were also detected in blood, a finding suggesting that blood repertoires may reflect thyroid immune responses. No statistical method was used to set the sample size in advance, and investigators knew the group allocation.

Via the germline V gene (reference sequence), CDR1 is LGHDT and CDR2 YNNKEL. Trimming takes 3 bases from V and 4 bases from J, and the germline ends sit 11 bases apart. There are 14 amino acids in the CDR3, from cysteine to phenylalanine inclusive. CDR3 DNA only is kept here, 42 bases in frame from base 1. Ophthalmopathy patients had moderately to severely active disease, Clinical Activity Score of at least 3, NOSPECS grade of at least 4, and duration under 3 months. Exclusion was applied to patients with uncontrolled infections, other autoimmune diseases, pregnancy or lactation. Diagnoses relied on clinical symptoms, serum thyroxine and TRAb, thyroid ultrasound and orbital computed tomography. PBMCs were separated from over 9 ml of fresh peripheral blood using Ficoll-Paque density gradient centrifugation. Total RNA was extracted using Trizol reagent, and RNA quality was assessed on an Agilent 2100 Bioanalyzer.

The chain is made from TRBV3-1 and TRBJ2-3; there is no confident call for the D gene. Specimen: blood. This receptor was obtained from a man in his forties with Graves' ophthalmopathy. The DNA reads as follows: TGTGCCAGCAGCCAGTCGACCCTCGCAGATACGCAGTATTTT. Translated, it gives CASSQSTLADTQYF.